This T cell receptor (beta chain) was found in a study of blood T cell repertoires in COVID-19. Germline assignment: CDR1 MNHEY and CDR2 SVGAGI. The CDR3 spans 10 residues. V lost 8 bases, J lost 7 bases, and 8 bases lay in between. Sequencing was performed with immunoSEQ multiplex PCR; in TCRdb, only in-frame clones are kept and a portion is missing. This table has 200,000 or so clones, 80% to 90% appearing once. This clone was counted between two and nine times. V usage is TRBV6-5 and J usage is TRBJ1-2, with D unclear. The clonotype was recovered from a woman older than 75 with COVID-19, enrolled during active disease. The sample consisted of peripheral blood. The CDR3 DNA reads TGTGCCAGCTGGAGACTTGGCTACACCTTC. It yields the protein CASWRLGYTF.